These T cell receptor beta chains were read from a single sample in a study of CD8 T cells in ankylosing spondylitis. Via MiXCR, TCRdb re-called the 5' RACE reads, giving one row per CDR3 protein. Of tens of thousands of distinct CDR3 sequences listed, 5.3% are singletons. Sequencing was done on a sample of blood, either unsorted or a sorted T cell fraction (not recorded which). The origin of the receptors is a female donor with ankylosing spondylitis or in good health (not recorded which). Both conserved end residues are part of each CDR3. D genes are given only for firm matches. Clone size appears in some rows only: once, few, many, or a class for an expanded clone.

v_call	j_call	clone_size	d_call	cdr3_aa	cdr3_nt
TRBV9	TRBJ2-5	few	.	CASSVGEKGKETQYF	TGTGCCAGCAGCGTAGGAGAGAAGGGCAAGGAGACCCAGTACTTC
TRBV9	TRBJ2-1	many	TRBD1	CASSVTGGSYNEQFF	TGTGCCAGCAGCGTAACAGGGGGCTCCTACAATGAGCAGTTCTTC
TRBV9	TRBJ1-4	many	TRBD1	CASSPGQGYEKLFF	TGTGCCAGCAGCCCAGGACAGGGCTATGAAAAACTGTTTTTT
TRBV9	TRBJ2-1	many	TRBD2	CASSLGLAGFYNEQFF	TGTGCCAGCAGCCTGGGACTAGCGGGATTCTACAATGAGCAGTTCTTC
TRBV9	TRBJ2-1	few	TRBD2	CASSPRVAGGINEQFF	TGTGCCAGCAGCCCGAGGGTTGCGGGGGGAATCAATGAGCAGTTCTTC
TRBV9	TRBJ2-7	many	.	CASSSSLLRGEQYF	TGTGCCAGCAGCTCCTCTCTGCTAAGGGGTGAGCAGTACTTC
TRBV9	TRBJ2-1	many	.	CASKEGGERSRNEQFF	TGTGCCAGCAAAGAAGGGGGAGAACGAAGTAGGAATGAGCAGTTCTTC
TRBV9	TRBJ2-7	medium-sized	.	CASSVGEGIEYEQYF	TGTGCCAGCAGCGTAGGAGAAGGGATTGAGTACGAGCAGTACTTC
TRBV9	TRBJ2-1	.	.	CASSDLSGLSRNEQFF	TGTGCCAGCAGTGATCTTAGCGGTTTAAGTAGAAATGAGCAGTTCTTC
TRBV9	TRBJ2-2	.	.	CASSVAGTRAGELFF	TGTGCCAGCAGCGTAGCCGGGACTCGCGCCGGGGAGCTGTTTTTT
TRBV9	TRBJ1-4	many	.	CASSERPSTNEKLFF	TGTGCCAGCAGCGAGCGGCCTTCAACTAATGAAAAACTGTTTTTT
TRBV9	TRBJ2-7	.	.	CASSPHPPEQYF	TGTGCCAGCAGCCCCCACCCCCCCGAGCAGTACTTC
TRBV9	TRBJ2-5	many	.	CASSVTGTGQETQYF	TGTGCCAGCAGCGTAACCGGGACTGGGCAAGAGACCCAGTACTTC
TRBV9	TRBJ1-2	many	TRBD1	CASSTRTGVYGYTF	TGTGCCAGCAGCACCAGGACAGGGGTCTATGGCTACACCTTC
TRBV9	TRBJ1-6	many	.	CASSVAGANSPLHF	TGTGCCAGCAGCGTAGCAGGGGCTAATTCACCCCTCCACTTT
TRBV9	TRBJ1-4	medium-sized	.	CASSVGVGVGEKLFF	TGTGCCAGCAGCGTAGGAGTGGGAGTCGGAGAAAAACTGTTTTTT
TRBV9	TRBJ2-3	many	.	CASSVGVLGLTDTQYF	TGTGCCAGCAGCGTAGGGGTCCTGGGCCTCACAGATACGCAGTATTTT
TRBV9	TRBJ2-3	many	.	CASSVGSGADTQYF	TGTGCCAGCAGCGTAGGTTCAGGGGCCGATACGCAGTATTTT
TRBV9	TRBJ2-3	many	.	CASSVGLSDTQYF	TGTGCCAGCAGCGTAGGTCTTTCAGATACGCAGTATTTT
TRBV9	TRBJ1-1	many	.	CASSEPDTSNTEAFF	TGTGCCAGCAGCGAGCCGGACACCTCAAACACTGAAGCTTTCTTT
TRBV9	TRBJ1-2	many	.	CASRSQKQGIGYTF	TGTGCCAGCAGATCTCAGAAACAGGGTATTGGCTACACCTTC
TRBV9	TRBJ2-5	many	.	CASSVEPSLLVGTQYF	TGTGCCAGCAGCGTAGAACCCAGCCTGTTAGTCGGGACCCAGTACTTC
TRBV9	TRBJ2-7	many	.	CASSPHEGEQYF	TGTGCCAGCAGCCCTCACGAGGGCGAGCAGTACTTC
TRBV9	TRBJ2-2	many	.	CASRKGVTGELFF	TGTGCCAGCAGGAAGGGTGTCACCGGGGAGCTGTTTTTT
TRBV9	TRBJ2-3	few	.	CASSVVGGTADTQYF	TGTGCCAGCAGCGTAGTTGGGGGAACGGCAGATACGCAGTATTTT
TRBV9	TRBJ1-2	medium-sized	TRBD1	CASSETTGGLGYTF	TGTGCCAGCAGTGAAACGACAGGGGGGCTTGGCTACACCTTC
TRBV9	TRBJ2-1	many	TRBD2	CASSVAWGGSHNEQFF	TGTGCCAGCAGCGTAGCTTGGGGGGGTTCTCACAATGAGCAGTTCTTC
TRBV9	TRBJ2-7	few	TRBD2	CASSVAGGPGEQYF	TGTGCCAGCAGCGTAGCGGGAGGGCCCGGCGAGCAGTACTTC
TRBV9	TRBJ1-3	many	.	CASSVAPESGNTIYF	TGTGCCAGCAGCGTCGCGCCCGAGTCTGGAAACACCATATATTTT
TRBV9	TRBJ1-1	many	.	CASSVVDGWTEAFF	TGTGCCAGCAGCGTGGTGGACGGCTGGACTGAAGCTTTCTTT
TRBV9	TRBJ2-3	many	TRBD2	CASSPRLAGTDTQYF	TGTGCCAGCAGCCCCCGACTAGCGGGCACAGATACGCAGTATTTT
TRBV18	TRBJ2-2	.	.	CASSPQGQVPTGELFF	TGTGCCAGCTCACCTCAGGGACAAGTTCCCACCGGGGAGCTGTTTTTT
TRBV9	TRBJ1-1	medium-sized	.	CASSVAGDGPEAFF	TGTGCCAGCAGCGTAGCCGGGGACGGTCCTGAAGCTTTCTTT
TRBV9	TRBJ2-1	few	TRBD2	CASSEGPGLAVYNEQFF	TGTGCCAGCAGCGAGGGGCCGGGACTAGCGGTGTACAATGAGCAGTTCTTC
TRBV9	TRBJ1-1	many	TRBD1	CASSDRRGQDTEAFF	TGTGCCAGCAGCGACCGCAGGGGGCAGGACACTGAAGCTTTCTTT
TRBV9	TRBJ1-3	many	TRBD1	CASSVARDSTIYF	TGTGCCAGCAGCGTAGCCAGGGACAGCACCATATATTTT
TRBV9	TRBJ2-3	many	.	CASSVEAGSTYTQYF	TGTGCCAGCAGCGTAGAGGCAGGGTCTACCTATACGCAGTATTTT
TRBV9	TRBJ1-6	.	.	CASSAHQGNSPLHF	TGTGCCAGCAGCGCCCATCAGGGGAATTCACCCCTCCACTTT
TRBV9	TRBJ1-2	many	.	CASAPGKGGYTF	TGTGCCAGCGCGCCGGGGAAAGGAGGCTACACCTTC
TRBV9	TRBJ2-1	many	.	CASSYGPSNEQFF	TGTGCCAGCAGCTACGGACCGAGCAATGAGCAGTTCTTC
TRBV21-1	TRBJ1-1	many	.	CASSKKTGILSNTEAFF	TGTGCCAGCAGCAAGAAGACAGGGATATTGTCGAACACTGAAGCTTTCTTT
TRBV9	TRBJ2-3	many	TRBD2	CASSPGLAGSSQDTQYF	TGTGCCAGCAGCCCGGGACTAGCGGGGTCGTCCCAAGATACGCAGTATTTT
TRBV9	TRBJ1-1	many	.	CASSQNGQLGMSEAFF	TGTGCCAGCAGCCAGAACGGACAGCTGGGGATGTCTGAAGCTTTCTTT
TRBV23-1	TRBJ1-1	many	.	CASSNQGPVMNTEAFF	TGCGCCAGTTCGAATCAGGGGCCCGTCATGAACACTGAAGCTTTCTTT
TRBV9	TRBJ2-7	many	.	CASSPTGAGYEQYF	TGTGCCAGCAGCCCCACCGGGGCGGGCTACGAGCAGTACTTC
TRBV9	TRBJ1-2	.	.	CASSSGVSGHGYTF	TGTGCCAGCAGCTCCGGGGTCTCGGGGCATGGCTACACCTTC
TRBV9	TRBJ1-6	many	.	CASSVGLGYNSPLHF	TGTGCCAGCAGCGTAGGGCTTGGATATAATTCACCCCTCCACTTT
TRBV9	TRBJ1-1	many	TRBD1	CASSVEGTGEAFF	TGTGCCAGCAGCGTAGAGGGGACAGGTGAAGCTTTCTTT
TRBV9	TRBJ2-1	few	TRBD2	CASSLRLAGNYNEQFF	TGTGCCAGCAGTTTACGACTAGCGGGGAACTACAATGAGCAGTTCTTC